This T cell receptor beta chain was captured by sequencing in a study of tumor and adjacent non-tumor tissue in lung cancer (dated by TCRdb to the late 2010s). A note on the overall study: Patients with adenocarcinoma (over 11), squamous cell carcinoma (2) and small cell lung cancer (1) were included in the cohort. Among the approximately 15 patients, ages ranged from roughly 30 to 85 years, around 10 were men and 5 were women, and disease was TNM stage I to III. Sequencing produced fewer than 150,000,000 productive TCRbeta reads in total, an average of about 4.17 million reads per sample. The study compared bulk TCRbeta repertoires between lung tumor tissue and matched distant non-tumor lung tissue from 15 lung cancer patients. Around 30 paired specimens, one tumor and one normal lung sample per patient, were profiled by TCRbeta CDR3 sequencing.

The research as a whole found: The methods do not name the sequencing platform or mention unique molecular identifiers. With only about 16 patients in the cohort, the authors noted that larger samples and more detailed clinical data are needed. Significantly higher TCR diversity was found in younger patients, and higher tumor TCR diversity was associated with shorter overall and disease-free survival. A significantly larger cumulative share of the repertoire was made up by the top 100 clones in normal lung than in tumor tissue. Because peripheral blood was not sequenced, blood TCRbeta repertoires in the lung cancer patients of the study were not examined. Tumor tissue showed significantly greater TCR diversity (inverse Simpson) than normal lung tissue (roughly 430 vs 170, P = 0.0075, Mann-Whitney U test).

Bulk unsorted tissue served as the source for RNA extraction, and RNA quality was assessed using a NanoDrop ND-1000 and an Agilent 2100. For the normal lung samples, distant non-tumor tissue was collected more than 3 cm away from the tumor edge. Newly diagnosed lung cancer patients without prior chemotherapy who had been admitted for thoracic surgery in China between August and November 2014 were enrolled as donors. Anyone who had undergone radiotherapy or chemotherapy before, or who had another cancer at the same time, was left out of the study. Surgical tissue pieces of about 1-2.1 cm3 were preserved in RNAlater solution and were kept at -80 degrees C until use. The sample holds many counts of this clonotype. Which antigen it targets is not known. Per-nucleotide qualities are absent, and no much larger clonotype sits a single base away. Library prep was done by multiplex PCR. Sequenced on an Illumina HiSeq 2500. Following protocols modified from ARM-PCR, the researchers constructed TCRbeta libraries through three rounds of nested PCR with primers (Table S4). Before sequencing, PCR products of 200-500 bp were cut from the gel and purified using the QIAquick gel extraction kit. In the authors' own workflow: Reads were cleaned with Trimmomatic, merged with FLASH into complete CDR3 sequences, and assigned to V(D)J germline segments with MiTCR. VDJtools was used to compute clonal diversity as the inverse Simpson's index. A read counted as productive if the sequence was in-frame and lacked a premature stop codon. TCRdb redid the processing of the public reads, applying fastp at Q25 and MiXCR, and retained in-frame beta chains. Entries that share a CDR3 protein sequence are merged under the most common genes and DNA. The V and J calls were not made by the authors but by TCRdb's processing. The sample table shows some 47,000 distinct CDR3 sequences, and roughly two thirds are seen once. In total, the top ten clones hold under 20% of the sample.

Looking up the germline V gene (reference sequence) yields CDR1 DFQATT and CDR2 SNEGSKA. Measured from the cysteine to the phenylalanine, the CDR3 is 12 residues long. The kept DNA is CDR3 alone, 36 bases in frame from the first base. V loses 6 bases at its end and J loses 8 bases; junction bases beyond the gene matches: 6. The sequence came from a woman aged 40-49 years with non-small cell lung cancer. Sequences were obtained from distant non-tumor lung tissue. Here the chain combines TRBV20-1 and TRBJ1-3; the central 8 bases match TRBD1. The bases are TGCAGTGCCGCAGACAGGGGAGACACCATATATTTT. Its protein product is CSAADRGDTIYF.